This TCR beta chain was profiled in a study of breast tumors, draining lymph nodes, adjacent tissues. Points from the study as a whole: Tumor TCR diversity was below lymph nodes but above nontumor tissue.

TCRdb reprocessed the multiplex PCR reads with MiXCR, giving one entry per CDR3 protein. The sample includes around 21,000 distinct CDR3 sequences, approximately 40% seen only once; the top ten take roughly 25%. As for this clonotype: What it recognizes is unknown.

The CDR3 has 13 residues. From germline, CDR1 is SGHNT and CDR2 YENEEA. V was cut by 1 base and J by 3 bases, with 6 bases left in between. The source is a female donor with breast cancer. Some clones in this sample may be carry-over from other donors' samples. The chain employs TRBV11-3 and TRBJ2-5; D gene ambiguous. Sequencing was performed on breast tumor tissue. CDR3 bases: TGTGCCAGCAGCTTAGCCGCGGAAGAGACCCAGTACTTC. This codes for CASSLAAEETQYF.